This T cell receptor beta chain was found in a study of regulatory T cells in long-lasting Graves disease. To note about this clonotype: This may be a read error: a much more frequent sequence differs by one nucleotide.

Germline CDR1 MNHNS, CDR2 SASEGT. This CDR3 has 14 amino acids. The junction had 7 bases not matched to a gene; V was cut back by 6 bases and J by 8 bases. As for time point: newly diagnosed GD, antithyroid drugs for less than 3 months. PBMC-derived RNA was used for the TCR library. Arm-PCR of CDR3 regions with iRepertoire HTBI primers generated TCR beta libraries. One entry per CDR3 protein results from TCRdb running MiXCR on the multiplex PCR reads. The table includes hundreds of thousands of distinct CDR3 sequences, less than 20% detected once. The same data also went into a second study, on T cells in Graves' hyperthyroidism and ophthalmopathy.

The rearrangement links TRBV6-1 to TRBJ1-4, with 9 positions matching TRBD1. The specimen was peripheral blood mononuclear cells (PBMCs), collected at new diagnosis, from a patient treated with antithyroid drugs. The origin of this receptor is a woman aged 30 to 39 with Graves disease. The CDR3 sequence is CASSRTGVGEKLFF. CDR3 DNA sequence: TGTGCCAGCAGCCGGACAGGGGTGGGAGAAAAACTGTTTTTT.